This T cell receptor beta chain originates from a study of chemoradiotherapy in HPV16-positive cancers (dated by TCRdb to between 2021 and 2024). With regard to the full study: Candidate HPV-specific T-cell clones and common TCR motifs were defined by functional T-cell assays performed on cells from two HPV16-positive patients. The study asked whether T-cell immunity against the HPV oncoproteins E6 and E7 changes during chemoradiotherapy and whether it affects survival. TCR repertoires from over 80 patients with HPV-related cancers were then used to track the candidate HPV-specific TCRs and motifs.

Study-wide findings and limitations: Expansion of candidate HPV-specific clones and E7-related TCR motifs was observed in the tumor microenvironment during treatment, whereas no such expansion was observed for non-HPV-specific T cells. The functional definition of HPV-specific T cells was derived from only a couple of HPV16-positive patients, and the survival association was reported for HPV16-positive patients. Improved recurrence-free survival in HPV16-positive patients was associated with expansion of HPV-responsive T cells during chemoradiotherapy.

Repertoires were sampled multiple times during chemoradiotherapy, which allowed clonal expansion in the tumor microenvironment to be followed. Points on this clone: No antigen is known for it. The sample holds no much larger clone one base away, and base qualities are not on file.

The library was generated by the immunoSEQ multiplex PCR assay. This immuneACCESS table, as held by TCRdb, lists in-frame sequences with V and J called but not all clones. Of the missing ones, under half trace to an unresolved V gene in checked studies; the others have no known cause. The sample records tens of thousands of clones, approximately 84% of which are singletons. The ten largest clones represent more than 3.5% of the sample. The CDR3 covers 18 residues, taking in both the cysteine and the phenylalanine. Only the CDR3 portion is preserved as DNA: 54 bases, with reading frame beginning at the first base. For CDR1 and CDR2, the germline V gene lists SGDLS and YYNGEE. The trim is 0 bases for V and 1 base for J, with a gap of 19 bases between the germline ends.

Sequencing was performed on blood, taken from a patient who underwent chemoradiotherapy. The rearranged chain carries TRBV9 and TRBJ1-1; a tentative D call is TRBD1 (6 bases match). The clonotype originates from a human donor with HPV-associated anogenital cancer. This receptor carries the CDR3 CASSVADSAGAGNTEAFF. The DNA reads TGTGCCAGCAGCGTAGCTGATTCGGCAGGGGCTGGGAACACTGAAGCTTTCTTT. Supplemented by the reference TRBV9 and TRBJ1-1 proteins around the CDR3, the complete variable domain is DSGVTQTPKHLITATGQRVTLRCSPRSGDLSVYWYQQSLDQGLQFLIQYYNGEERAKGNILERFSAQQFPDLHSELNLSSLELGDSALYFCASSVADSAGAGNTEAFFGQGTRLTVV.